What follows is one T cell receptor (beta chain) and its context. Assay: immunoSEQ multiplex PCR; the TCRdb copy retains only in-frame clones and omits some. The sample has about 160,000 clones; 92% are singletons. These data belong to a study of control samples from healthy donors and cancer patients. The receptor was isolated from a woman between 25 and 40 years old in good health. Sequencing was performed on blood.

The CDR3 here is CASSEGIVPGELFF. Written as DNA, the CDR3 is TGTGCCAGCAGTGAAGGGATCGTTCCCGGGGAGCTGTTTTTT. The V gene is TRBV6-1, the J gene TRBJ2-2; unclear D gene. V was pared by 1 base and J by 6 bases, with 9 bases between. There are 14 residues in the CDR3. CDR1 is MNHNS, CDR2 SASEGT, per germline.